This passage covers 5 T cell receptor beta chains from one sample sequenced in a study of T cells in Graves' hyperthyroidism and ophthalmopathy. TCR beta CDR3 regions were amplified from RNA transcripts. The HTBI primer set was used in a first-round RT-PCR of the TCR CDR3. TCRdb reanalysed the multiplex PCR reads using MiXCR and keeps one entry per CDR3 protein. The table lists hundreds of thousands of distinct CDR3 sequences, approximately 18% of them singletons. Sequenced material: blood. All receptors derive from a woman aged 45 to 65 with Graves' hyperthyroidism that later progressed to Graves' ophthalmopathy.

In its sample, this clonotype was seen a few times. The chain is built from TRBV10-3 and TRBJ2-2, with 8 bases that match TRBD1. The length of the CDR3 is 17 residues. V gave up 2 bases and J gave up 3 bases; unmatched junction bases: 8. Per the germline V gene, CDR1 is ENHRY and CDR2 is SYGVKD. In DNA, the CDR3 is TGTGCCATCAGTGAGCCTCAGGGGGCGCAGGACACCGGGGAGCTGTTTTTT. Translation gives CAISEPQGAQDTGELFF.

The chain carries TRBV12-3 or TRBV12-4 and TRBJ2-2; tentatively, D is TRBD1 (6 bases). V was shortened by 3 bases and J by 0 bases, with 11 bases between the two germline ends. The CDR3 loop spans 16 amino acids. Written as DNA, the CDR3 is TGTGCCAGCAGTTTGGGGACACCTACGAACACCGGGGAGCTGTTTTTT. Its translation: CASSLGTPTNTGELFF.

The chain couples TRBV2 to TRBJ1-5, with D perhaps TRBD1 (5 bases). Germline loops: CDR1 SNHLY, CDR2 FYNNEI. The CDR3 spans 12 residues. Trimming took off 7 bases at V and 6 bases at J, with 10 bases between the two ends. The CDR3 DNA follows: TGTGCCAGCACGGGGGAAGGTCAGCCCCAGCATTTT. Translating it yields CASTGEGQPQHF.

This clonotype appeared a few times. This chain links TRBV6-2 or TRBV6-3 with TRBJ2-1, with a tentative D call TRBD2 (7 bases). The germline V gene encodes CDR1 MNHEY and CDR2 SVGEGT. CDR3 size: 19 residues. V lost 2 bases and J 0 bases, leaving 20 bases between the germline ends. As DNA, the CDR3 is TGTGCCAGCAGTTACCTCCCGGAGGGGGGGGGATACTCCTACAATGAGCAGTTCTTC. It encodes CASSYLPEGGGYSYNEQFF.

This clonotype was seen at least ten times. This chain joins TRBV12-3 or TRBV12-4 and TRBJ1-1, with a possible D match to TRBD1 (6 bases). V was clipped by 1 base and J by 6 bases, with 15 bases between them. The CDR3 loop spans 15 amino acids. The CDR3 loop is CASSLVKGGGAEAFF. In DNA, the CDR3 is TGTGCCAGCAGTTTAGTAAAGGGAGGGGGGGCTGAAGCTTTCTTT.